These T cell receptor beta chains were read from a single sample in a study of blood T cells in healthy people across ages. MiXCR was run by TCRdb on the 5' RACE reads, yielding one entry per CDR3 protein. The sample carries about 1.8 million distinct CDR3 sequences, approximately 50% recorded once. Source material: blood. Receptors originate from a woman aged 40 to 50 in good health. The CDR3 runs from the conserved cysteine through the conserved F or W. Fields, in order: J gene, D gene, clone size, V gene, CDR3 DNA, CDR3 protein. A D gene is named only where the DNA matches it firmly. Clone size is shown for a subset of rows, as once, few, many or a class of expanded clone.

>TRBJ2-3|TRBD2|.|TRBV5-6
TGTGCCAGCAGCTTTGTGAGCGGGGCCACAGATACGCAGTATTTT
CASSFVSGATDTQYF
>TRBJ1-6|.|.|TRBV3-1
TGTGCCAGCAGCGATACTGGGTACTCACCCCTCCACTTT
CASSDTGYSPLHF
>TRBJ2-3|.|.|TRBV7-2
TGTGCCAGCAGCCAAGGGGGGGGATTTTTCACAGATACGCAGTATTTT
CASSQGGGFFTDTQYF
>TRBJ2-3|.|few|TRBV9
TGTGCCAGCGGCCCAAAGGGTACGCAGTATTTT
CASGPKGTQYF
>TRBJ2-7|.|few|TRBV7-8
TGTGCCAGCAGCTTATCAAGGGTGGACGAGCAGTACTTC
CASSLSRVDEQYF
>TRBJ1-5|TRBD1|.|TRBV7-9
TGTGCCAGCAGCTCATCAGGGGGCGCGAGCAATCAGCCCCAGCATTTT
CASSSSGGASNQPQHF
>TRBJ2-3|TRBD1|.|TRBV15
TGTGCCACCAGCACTAGACGGGACAGGGGATCAGATACGCAGTATTTT
CATSTRRDRGSDTQYF
>TRBJ1-1|TRBD1|.|TRBV18
TGTGCCAGCTCTCCCTACAGGGGCCCCACTGAAGCTTTCTTT
CASSPYRGPTEAFF
>TRBJ2-7|.|.|TRBV28
TGTGCCAGCCAACCGGGGGCAGAGTCCTACGAGCAGTACTTC
CASQPGAESYEQYF
>TRBJ1-2|.|.|TRBV29-1
TGCAGCGTTGAACTGCAGGCTCGTGGCTACACCTTC
CSVELQARGYTF
>TRBJ2-1|.|.|TRBV20-1
TGCAGTGCTAGGCCCCAAGCCACTCTAGGGGATGAGCAGTTCTTC
CSARPQATLGDEQFF